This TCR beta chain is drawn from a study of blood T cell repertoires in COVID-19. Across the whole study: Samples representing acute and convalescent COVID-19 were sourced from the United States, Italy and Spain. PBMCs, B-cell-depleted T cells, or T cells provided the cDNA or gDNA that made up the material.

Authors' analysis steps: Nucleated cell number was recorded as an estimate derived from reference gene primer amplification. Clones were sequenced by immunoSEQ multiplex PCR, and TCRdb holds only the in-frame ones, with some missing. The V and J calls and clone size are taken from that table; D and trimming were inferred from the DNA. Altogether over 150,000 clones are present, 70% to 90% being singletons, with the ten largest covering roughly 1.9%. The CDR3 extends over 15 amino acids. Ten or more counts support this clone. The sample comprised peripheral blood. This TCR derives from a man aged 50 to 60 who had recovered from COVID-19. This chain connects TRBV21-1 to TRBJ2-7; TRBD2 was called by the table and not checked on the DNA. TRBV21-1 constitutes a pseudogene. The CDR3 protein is CASSKLGGSHHEQYF. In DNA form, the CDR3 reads TGTGCCAGCAGCAAACTAGGCGGGAGTCACCACGAGCAGTACTTC.